This T cell receptor beta chain was identified during a study of control samples from healthy donors and cancer patients. The CDR3 covers 14 residues. Germline V gene data show CDR1 as SGHDT and CDR2 as YYEEEE. The ends were cut back, 3 bases at V and 0 bases at J, with 9 bases in the middle. Using immunoSEQ multiplex PCR, the repertoire was profiled, and TCRdb retains in-frame clones only, with some absent. The sample lists about 70,000 clones, approximately 80% occurring once. The sequencing input was blood. V and J are TRBV5-6 and TRBJ2-5; D perhaps matches TRBD1 (6 bases). The clonotype originates from a man in his forties or fifties in good health. The CDR3 sequence: CASSWTVNQETQYF. CDR3 DNA sequence: TGTGCCAGCAGCTGGACAGTCAACCAAGAGACCCAGTACTTC.